These 21 T cell receptor beta chains were all obtained from the same sample, sequenced in a study of T cell responses to AZD1222 COVID-19 vaccine. Clones were read by immunoSEQ multiplex PCR, and TCRdb kept only the in-frame ones, dropping some. The profile shows 95,000 to 150,000 clones, more than 70% of them singletons. The sample in question was peripheral blood, obtained on day 0 of AZD1222 vaccination. These receptors were obtained from an adult in good health.

V and J are TRBV2 and TRBJ2-2, with 9 bases matching TRBD2. This CDR3 is built from 15 residues. V gave up 3 bases and J gave up 5 bases; unmatched junction bases: 4. CDR1 SNHLY and CDR2 FYNNEI come from the germline V gene. The CDR3 coding sequence is TGTGCCAGCAGTGAGCGGCTAGCGGGGACCGGGGAGCTGTTTTTT. This codes for CASSERLAGTGELFF.

This clone was picked up one time. V is TRBV2 and J is TRBJ1-1; D is unclear. Germline V gives CDR1 SNHLY, CDR2 FYNNEI. This CDR3 is built from 11 residues. V gave up 8 bases and J gave up 0 bases, with 4 bases separating them. The CDR3 nucleotides are TGTGCCAGCTCTTTGAACACTGAAGCTTTCTTT. Protein sequence: CASSLNTEAFF.

The CDR3 bases are TGTGCCAGTACAGGGCAGTACAATCAGCCCCAGCATTTT. This gives the protein CASTGQYNQPQHF. The genes are TRBV19 and TRBJ1-5; perhaps TRBD1 as D (5 bases). This CDR3 is built from 13 residues. V lost 7 bases and J lost 3, with 10 bases in between. CDR1 is LNHDA, CDR2 SQIVND, per germline (reference sequence).

The J gene is TRBJ1-2, the V gene TRBV10-3; the D is unclear. This CDR3 comprises 12 residues. Germline CDR1 is ENHRY and CDR2 is SYGVKD. Trimming left V 2 bases short and J 3 bases short, with 4 bases between. The DNA of the CDR3 is TGTGCCATCAGTGAGGGAGACTATGGCTACACCTTC. As protein: CAISEGDYGYTF.

The chain carries TRBV3-1 (or the pseudogene TRBV3-2) and TRBJ1-6; TRBD1 agrees at 7 bases. This CDR3 is 16 amino acids long. J gave up 5 bases and V 3 bases, and 7 bases lay outside the gene matches. Germline lookup yields CDR1 LGHDT and CDR2 YNNKEL (reference sequence). In nucleotides, the CDR3 is TGTGCCAGCAGCCAGGCAGGGGGTAGCCATAATTCACCCCTCCACTTT. Translating gives CASSQAGGSHNSPLHF.

In its sample, this clone was seen once. The J gene is TRBJ1-4, the V gene TRBV12-3 or TRBV12-4; D is undetermined. CDR3 length: 13 amino acids. The V and J ends lost 6 bases and 7 bases respectively, with 12 bases between them. CDR3 coding DNA: TGTGCCAGCAGCAATACATTCTTTGAAAAACTGTTTTTT. It encodes CASSNTFFEKLFF.

The chain recombines TRBV12-3 or TRBV12-4 with TRBJ1-6, with D possibly being TRBD1 (5 bases). Trimming stripped 6 bases from V and 9 bases from J, with 12 bases between. The CDR3 spans 13 residues. The CDR3 bases are TGTGCCAGCAGCCAGGACACTTTTTCACCCCTCCACTTT. Amino acids: CASSQDTFSPLHF.

The chain employs TRBV6-5 and TRBJ2-2, with D perhaps given as TRBD1 or TRBD2 (6 bases each). CDR1 and CDR2 (germline): MNHEY, SVGAGI. With 7 bases removed from V and 3 bases from J, the gap between germline ends came to 12 bases. This CDR3 is built from 14 residues. The CDR3 bases are TGTGCCAGCAACGGTAGGGGGGACACCGGGGAGCTGTTTTTT. Residues: CASNGRGDTGELFF.

V gene TRBV6-1 combines with J gene TRBJ2-4; D is possibly TRBD1 or TRBD2 (5 bases each). Germline-derived CDR1 and CDR2 are MNHNS and SASEGT. CDR3 length equals 14 residues. Trimming took 2 bases from V and 13 from J, leaving 18 bases between them. CDR3 protein: CASSEYGTQFPQYF. DNA of the CDR3: TGTGCCAGCAGTGAATACGGGACGCAGTTCCCCCAGTACTTC.

V is TRBV19 and J is TRBJ1-4; no reliable D call. V lost 1 base and J 8 bases, leaving 5 bases between the germline ends. Germline CDR1 reads LNHDA; CDR2 reads SQIVND (reference sequence). CDR3 length equals 12 residues. CDR3 in amino acids: CASSIVPEKLFF. The DNA for the CDR3 is TGTGCCAGTAGTATAGTCCCAGAAAAACTGTTTTTT.

This clone is medium-sized in the sample. The rearrangement uses TRBV6-2 or TRBV6-3 and TRBJ1-1; the match to TRBD1 covers 7 bases. J lost 8 bases, V lost 5 bases, and 8 bases had no gene match. The CDR3 runs to 13 residues. Per germline, CDR1 MNHEY and CDR2 SVGEGT. CDR3 DNA: TGTGCCAGCAGTACCGGACAGGCCGGGGAAGCTTTCTTT. It translates to CASSTGQAGEAFF.

The chain combines TRBV7-2 with TRBJ2-5; 10 bases match TRBD1. Germline CDR1 and CDR2: SGHTA and FQGNSA. There are 16 residues in the CDR3. After removal of 1 base from V and 0 bases from J, the junction contained 2 bases not matched to a gene. The CDR3 bases are TGTGCCAGCAGCTTAGGGACAGGGGGGTACCAAGAGACCCAGTACTTC. Translated: CASSLGTGGYQETQYF. Using reference TRBV7-2 and TRBJ2-5 for the parts outside the CDR3, the full variable domain is GAGVSQSPSNKVTEKGKDVELRCDPISGHTALYWYRQSLGQGLEFLIYFQGNSAPDKSGLPSDRFSAERTGGSVSTLTIQRTQQEDSAVYLCASSLGTGGYQETQYFGPGTRLLVL.

The chain has TRBV15 and TRBJ1-1; D is uncertain. The V gene's germline CDR1 is LNHNV and CDR2 YYDKDF (reference sequence). Trimming cost V 0 bases and J 6 bases, with 8 bases left between them. This CDR3 has 13 residues. CDR3 in amino acids: CATSRDRIAEAFF. CDR3 in DNA: TGTGCCACCAGCAGAGATCGAATCGCTGAAGCTTTCTTT.

This clone has a single count. The gene calls are TRBV6-6 and TRBJ1-1; D gene ambiguous. V lost 6 bases to trimming and J lost 6 bases, with 11 bases between them. Germline V gene lookup returns CDR1 MNHNY and CDR2 SVGAGI (reference sequence). The length of the CDR3 is 12 residues. The CDR3 DNA reads TGTGCCAGCAGCCCGGTCTGGGCTGAAGCTTTCTTT. Translating gives CASSPVWAEAFF.

This chain connects TRBV4-2 to TRBJ1-1; D remains unclear. This CDR3 has 18 residues. V was shortened by 1 base and J by 0 bases, with 18 bases between the two germline ends. Germline-derived CDR1 and CDR2 are LGHNA and YNFKEQ. DNA for the CDR3: TGTGCCAGCAGCCAAGGGGCGTCGGAGGGTCGAATGAACACTGAAGCTTTCTTT. This codes for CASSQGASEGRMNTEAFF.

This chain uses TRBV6-4 with TRBJ2-1, with D possibly being TRBD1 (5 bases). Trimming took 6 bases from V and 6 from J, leaving 6 bases between them. Germline loops: CDR1 MRHNA, CDR2 SNTAGT. The CDR3 loop spans 11 amino acids. CDR3: CASSDSNEQFF. The CDR3 DNA reads TGTGCCAGCAGCGACAGCAATGAGCAGTTCTTC.

This rearrangement joins TRBV5-1 to TRBJ1-1, with D perhaps matching TRBD1 (5 bases). The germline CDR1 and CDR2 sequences are SGHRS and YFSETQ. V lost 5 bases to trimming and J lost 0 bases, with 8 bases between them. This CDR3 region has 13 residues. This CDR3 reads CASRGDLNTEAFF. As DNA, the CDR3 is TGCGCCAGCAGGGGGGACTTGAACACTGAAGCTTTCTTT.

The chain recombines TRBV6-6 with TRBJ1-1, with D tentatively TRBD1 (6 bases). Germline V lookup: CDR1 MNHNY, CDR2 SVGAGI (reference sequence). The germline V and J ends were trimmed by 3 bases and 7 bases, with 12 bases remaining between them. The CDR3 extends over 13 amino acids. The chain's CDR3 is CASSYLDSIEAFF. The CDR3 DNA sequence: TGTGCCAGCAGTTATTTGGACAGCATTGAAGCTTTCTTT.

This sequence joins TRBV27 and TRBJ1-1; D not resolved. V was shortened by 5 bases and J by 5 bases, with 18 bases between the two germline ends. The germline V gene has CDR1 MNHEY and CDR2 SMNVEV (reference sequence). This CDR3 has 15 residues. The CDR3 DNA reads as TGTGCCAGCAGTCCCTTGCCTGGGGTTGAAACTGAAGCTTTCTTT. It specifies CASSPLPGVETEAFF.

This chain uses TRBV2 with TRBJ2-3; 12 bases are a match to TRBD2. V shed 4 bases, J shed 6 bases, and the junction held 5 bases outside the gene matches. CDR1 and CDR2 from the germline V gene are SNHLY and FYNNEI. The CDR3 runs to 15 residues. The chain's CDR3 is CASSALAGGRDTQYF. CDR3 DNA: TGTGCCAGCAGTGCTCTAGCGGGGGGGCGTGATACGCAGTATTTT.

The V and J genes are TRBV21-1 and TRBJ1-1. TRBV21-1 is described as a pseudogene. The CDR3 contains 15 residues. The CDR3, as DNA: TGTGCCAGCAGCAAAGATGTCTGGGGGAGGACTGAAGCTTTCTTT. This encodes CASSKDVWGRTEAFF.